One and the same sample provided the 5 T cell receptor beta chains below, sequenced in a study of blood T cell repertoires in COVID-19. Here immunoSEQ multiplex PCR was the method, and the copy in TCRdb shows in-frame clones only, minus some. The data hold around 72,000 clones, with around four fifths observed a single time. Material for sequencing was peripheral blood. Receptors originate from a woman older than 75 with acute or convalescent COVID-19.

Of note for this clone: One end of the junction does not line up with germline, which may come from a read error. The chain joins TRBV23-1 to TRBJ1-2, with a tentative D call TRBD1 (5 bases). TRBV23-1 is reported as an ORF; its role is uncertain. The CDR3 covers 11 residues. CDR3 coding DNA: TGCGCCAGCAGTCAATCGATCACAGGACACTTC. Translation: CASSQSITGHF.

The CDR3 reads CASSWTSSTMNTEAFF. CDR3 sequence (DNA): TGCGCCAGCAGCTGGACATCGAGCACAATGAACACTGAAGCTTTCTTT. This chain uses TRBV5-1 with TRBJ1-1; possible D gene TRBD1, 5 bases. Germline V gene lookup returns CDR1 SGHRS and CDR2 YFSETQ. The CDR3 is made up of 16 amino acids. V lost 3 bases and J 0 bases, leaving 15 bases between the germline ends.

The chain uses TRBV19 and TRBJ1-1; D call uncertain. The CDR3 loop spans 13 amino acids. V was cut by 7 bases and J by 4 bases, with 13 bases left in between. CDR1 and CDR2 from the germline V gene are LNHDA and SQIVND (reference sequence). The CDR3 sequence: CASMRDQVTEAFF. As DNA, the CDR3 is TGTGCCAGTATGAGGGATCAGGTCACTGAAGCTTTCTTT.

This chain uses TRBV12-3 or TRBV12-4 with TRBJ1-1; D not resolved. Trimming removed 6 bases from V and 0 bases from J, with 8 bases in between. There are 13 residues in the CDR3. For the CDR3, the DNA is TGTGCCAGCAGCACTAAAATGAACACTGAAGCTTTCTTT. Amino acid sequence: CASSTKMNTEAFF.

This chain uses TRBV19 with TRBJ1-2, with 9 bases aligning to TRBD1. CDR1 and CDR2 (germline): LNHDA, SQIVND (reference sequence). The CDR3 is made up of 14 amino acids. J gave up 0 bases and V 6 bases, and 2 bases lay outside the gene matches. In nucleotides, the CDR3 is TGTGCCAGTAGCAGGGACAGGGCTAACTATGGCTACACCTTC. As protein: CASSRDRANYGYTF.